These T cell receptor beta chains were read from a single sample in a study of chemoradiotherapy in HPV16-positive cancers. The protocol was immunoSEQ multiplex PCR, while the TCRdb copy is restricted to in-frame clones and leaves out a portion. The repertoire holds about 7,900 clones, with 80% as singletons. Collection took place from a patient who underwent chemoradiotherapy. These receptors all come from a human donor with HPV-associated anogenital cancer. The CDR3 runs from the conserved cysteine through the conserved F or W. The order of the fields is V gene, clone size, D gene, J gene, CDR3 protein, CDR3 DNA. D genes are given only for firm matches. Clone size is stated in some rows and not others, as once, few, many or a class when expanded.

>TRBV6-1|-|TRBD2|TRBJ2-5
CASSEISGGKQETQYF
TGTGCCAGCAGTGAAATCAGCGGGGGAAAACAAGAGACCCAGTACTTC
>TRBV6-6|once|-|TRBJ2-5
CASSYRPGRQETQYF
TGTGCCAGCAGTTACCGGCCAGGGCGCCAAGAGACCCAGTACTTC
>TRBV4-1|-|-|TRBJ1-6
CASSQDWTVGYNSPLHF
TGCGCCAGCAGCCAAGATTGGACAGTTGGCTATAATTCACCCCTCCACTTT
>TRBV14|-|TRBD2|TRBJ2-2
CASSPRRLSGGVGELFF
TGTGCCAGCAGCCCACGAAGGCTAAGCGGGGGAGTGGGGGAGCTGTTTTTT
>TRBV12-5|-|-|TRBJ1-3
CASGHGNTIYF
TGTGCTAGTGGGCATGGAAACACCATATATTTT
>TRBV5-1|-|TRBD2|TRBJ2-1
CASSGDGGNDNEQFF
TGCGCCAGCAGCGGGGACGGGGGGAACGACAATGAGCAGTTCTTC
>TRBV5-4|few|-|TRBJ2-2
CASSRSDGMNTGELFF
TGTGCCAGCAGTCGTTCAGACGGAATGAACACCGGGGAGCTGTTTTTT
>TRBV6-1|-|-|TRBJ2-5
CASTRGVQETQYF
TGTGCCAGCACCCGGGGTGTCCAAGAGACCCAGTACTTC
>TRBV7-2|-|TRBD1|TRBJ2-1
CASTPTGGGEQFF
TGTGCCAGCACCCCTACAGGGGGCGGTGAGCAGTTCTTC
>TRBV5-1|-|TRBD1|TRBJ1-3
CASSSRPGQGAEAGNTIYF
TGCGCCAGCAGCTCAAGACCGGGACAGGGGGCGGAGGCTGGAAACACCATATATTTT
>TRBV18|few|TRBD1|TRBJ1-2
CASSPNRGIGYGYTF
TGTGCCAGCTCACCCAACAGGGGGATTGGCTATGGCTACACCTTC
>TRBV5-1|-|-|TRBJ2-3
CASSLYPALSTDTQYF
TGCGCCAGCAGCTTGTACCCAGCCCTTAGCACAGATACGCAGTATTTT
>TRBV19|-|-|TRBJ1-2
CASSIFSGQVHGYTF
TGTGCCAGTAGTATATTCTCGGGACAAGTCCATGGCTACACCTTC
>TRBV2|-|-|TRBJ2-7
CASRKGWDEQYF
TGTGCCAGCAGGAAGGGTTGGGACGAGCAGTACTTC
>TRBV30|few|-|TRBJ1-1
CAWSVAGRMNTEAFF
TGTGCCTGGAGTGTCGCAGGCCGAATGAACACTGAAGCTTTCTTT
>TRBV21-1|-|-|TRBJ1-5
CASSKGPGQPQHF
TGTGCCAGCAGCAAAGGGCCCGGGCAGCCCCAGCATTTT
>TRBV7-2|-|-|TRBJ1-2
CASSLGGDESGYTF
TGTGCCAGCAGCTTGGGGGGAGACGAGAGTGGCTACACCTTC
>TRBV5-1|-|-|TRBJ2-1
CASSFEAYNEQFF
TGCGCCAGCAGCTTCGAGGCCTACAATGAGCAGTTCTTC
>TRBV5-5|-|-|TRBJ1-2
CASSLSSDTFGYTF
TGTGCCAGCAGCTTGAGTTCTGATACGTTTGGCTACACCTTC
>TRBV7-9|-|-|TRBJ1-1
CASSDLQETLNTEAFF
TGTGCCAGCAGCGACCTACAGGAGACCCTGAACACTGAAGCTTTCTTT
>TRBV9|-|-|TRBJ2-3
CASSEQGGGTDTQYF
TGTGCCAGCAGCGAACAGGGGGGGGGCACAGATACGCAGTATTTT
>TRBV5-1|-|-|TRBJ2-2
CASSLVWGGDGELFF
TGCGCCAGCAGCTTGGTCTGGGGAGGAGACGGGGAGCTGTTTTTT
>TRBV20-1|-|-|TRBJ2-1
CSARRNEQFF
TGCAGTGCTAGAAGGAATGAGCAGTTCTTC
>TRBV28|-|-|TRBJ2-1
CASSLVVGRVRDEQFF
TGTGCCAGCAGTTTGGTTGTGGGACGGGTTCGTGATGAGCAGTTCTTC
>TRBV4-1|few|TRBD1|TRBJ1-5
CASRTGAADNQPQHF
TGCGCCAGCAGGACAGGGGCGGCGGACAATCAGCCCCAGCATTTT
>TRBV18|once|-|TRBJ2-4
CASSGYLAKNIQYF
TGTGCCAGCTCAGGCTATCTAGCCAAAAACATTCAGTACTTC
>TRBV28|once|-|TRBJ1-5
CASSLPGASNQPQHF
TGTGCCAGCAGTTTGCCAGGGGCTAGCAATCAGCCCCAGCATTTT
>TRBV7-8|-|-|TRBJ2-7
CASSPPGRGRNEQYF
TGTGCCAGCAGCCCACCCGGCAGGGGGAGGAACGAGCAGTACTTC
>TRBV11-3|-|-|TRBJ2-1
CASSLASGGNEQFF
TGTGCCAGCAGCCTCGCCAGCGGAGGGAATGAGCAGTTCTTC
>TRBV19|-|-|TRBJ1-1
CASSIEENTEAFF
TGTGCCAGTAGTATTGAGGAAAACACTGAAGCTTTCTTT
>TRBV11-2|-|-|TRBJ2-7
CASSSGRDGLYEQYF
TGTGCCAGCAGTTCAGGGCGGGACGGACTCTACGAGCAGTACTTC
>TRBV28|-|TRBD2|TRBJ2-7
CASSFSGAGVYEQYF
TGTGCCAGCAGTTTCAGTGGAGCGGGAGTCTACGAGCAGTACTTC
>TRBV7-2|-|-|TRBJ1-2
CASSLGVSGGYGYTF
TGTGCCAGCAGCTTAGGGGTCAGCGGGGGCTATGGCTACACCTTC
>TRBV28|-|-|TRBJ1-1
CASSLLRGNTEAFF
TGTGCCAGCAGTTTACTGCGGGGGAACACTGAAGCTTTCTTT
>TRBV5-1|-|-|TRBJ1-1
CASSLQPANTEAFF
TGCGCCAGCAGCCTGCAGCCGGCGAACACTGAAGCTTTCTTT
>TRBV28|few|-|TRBJ1-1
CASSLRGALVNTEAFF
TGTGCCAGCAGTTTGCGGGGGGCGTTGGTGAACACTGAAGCTTTCTTT
>TRBV12-5|-|TRBD1|TRBJ1-2
CASGSYDRGLGGYTF
TGTGCTAGTGGTTCTTATGACAGGGGGCTCGGTGGCTACACCTTC
>TRBV28|-|-|TRBJ2-3
CASSVPDTQYF
TGTGCCAGCAGTGTGCCAGATACGCAGTATTTT
>TRBV30|-|TRBD1|TRBJ1-3
CAWSGGTGWRSSGNTIYF
TGTGCCTGGAGTGGCGGGACAGGGTGGAGAAGCTCTGGAAACACCATATATTTT
>TRBV28|-|TRBD1|TRBJ1-1
CASGRQGVGMNTEAFF
TGTGCCAGCGGAAGACAGGGCGTTGGAATGAACACTGAAGCTTTCTTT
>TRBV5-4|-|TRBD2|TRBJ2-5
CASSLNAGNWGGETQYF
TGTGCCAGCAGCTTGAACGCGGGGAACTGGGGGGGAGAGACCCAGTACTTC
>TRBV5-1|-|TRBD2|TRBJ2-3
CASSLLAGGTDTQYF
TGCGCCAGCAGCTTATTAGCGGGAGGGACAGATACGCAGTATTTT
>TRBV2|-|TRBD1|TRBJ2-5
CASSGPGTDQETQYF
TGTGCCAGCAGTGGCCCCGGGACAGATCAAGAGACCCAGTACTTC
>TRBV7-2|-|-|TRBJ1-1
CASSLGRVNTEAFF
TGTGCCAGCAGCTTAGGCAGGGTGAACACTGAAGCTTTCTTT
>TRBV6-1|-|-|TRBJ2-2
CASSGNRAAGELFF
TGTGCCAGCAGCGGAAACAGGGCGGCCGGGGAGCTGTTTTTT
>TRBV20-1|once|-|TRBJ2-1
CRPEGEQFF
TGCAGGCCGGAGGGGGAGCAGTTCTTC
>TRBV6-1|-|-|TRBJ1-2
CASSELRDTEGSYGYTF
TGTGCCAGCAGTGAGCTCCGGGACACGGAGGGAAGTTATGGCTACACCTTC
>TRBV5-5|-|-|TRBJ1-1
CASSLATVNTEAFF
TGTGCCAGCAGCTTGGCGACAGTTAACACTGAAGCTTTCTTT
>TRBV6-4|once|TRBD2|TRBJ2-2
CASSPLAGVNTGELFF
TGTGCCAGCAGCCCCCTAGCGGGAGTAAACACCGGGGAGCTGTTTTTT
>TRBV11-2|-|-|TRBJ1-5
CASSLDRGGRPQHF
TGTGCCAGCAGCTTAGACAGGGGTGGGAGGCCCCAGCATTTT
>TRBV2|-|TRBD2|TRBJ2-2
CASSESGRNTGELFF
TGTGCCAGCAGTGAAAGCGGGAGGAACACCGGGGAGCTGTTTTTT
>TRBV2|-|TRBD1|TRBJ1-5
CASSGGQGTQPQHF
TGTGCCAGCAGTGGGGGACAGGGGACCCAGCCCCAGCATTTT
>TRBV19|-|TRBD2|TRBJ2-7
CASSPTTSAGEQYF
TGTGCCAGTAGTCCGACGACTAGCGCGGGGGAGCAGTACTTC
>TRBV10-3|-|-|TRBJ2-1
CAIRGIGVGVDEQFF
TGTGCCATCAGAGGAATAGGGGTTGGGGTGGATGAGCAGTTCTTC
>TRBV5-4|-|TRBD2|TRBJ2-3
CASNLSGLRDTQYF
TGTGCCAGCAACCTTAGCGGGCTACGGGATACGCAGTATTTT
>TRBV9|-|-|TRBJ1-1
CASSVVRQMNTEAFF
TGTGCCAGCAGCGTAGTGCGGCAGATGAACACTGAAGCTTTCTTT